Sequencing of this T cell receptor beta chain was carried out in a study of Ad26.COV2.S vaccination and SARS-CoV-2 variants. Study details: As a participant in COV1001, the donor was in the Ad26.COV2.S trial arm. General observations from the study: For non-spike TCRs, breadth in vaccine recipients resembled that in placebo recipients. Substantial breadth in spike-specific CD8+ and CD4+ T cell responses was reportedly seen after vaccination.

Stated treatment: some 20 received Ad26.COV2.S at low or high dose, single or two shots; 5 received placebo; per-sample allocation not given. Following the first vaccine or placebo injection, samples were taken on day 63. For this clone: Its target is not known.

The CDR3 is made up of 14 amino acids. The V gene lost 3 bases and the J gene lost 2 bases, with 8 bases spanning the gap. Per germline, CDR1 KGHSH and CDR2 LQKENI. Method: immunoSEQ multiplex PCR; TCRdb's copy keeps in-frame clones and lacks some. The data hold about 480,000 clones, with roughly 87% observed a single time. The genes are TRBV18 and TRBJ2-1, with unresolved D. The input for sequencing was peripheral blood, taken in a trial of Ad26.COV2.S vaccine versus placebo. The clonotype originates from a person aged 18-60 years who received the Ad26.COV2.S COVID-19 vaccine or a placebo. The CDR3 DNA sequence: TGTGCCAGCTCACCCCAGCGAACCTACAATGAGCAGTTCTTC. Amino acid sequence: CASSPQRTYNEQFF.